These 28 T cell receptor beta chains originate from one sample sequenced in a study of OX40 agonist ivuxolimab in advanced cancers. The table came from immunoSEQ multiplex PCR; TCRdb's copy has only in-frame clones and leaves some out. In the table there are approximately 61,000 clones, 70% to 90% of which are singletons. The material sequenced was CD4+ or CD8+ T cells sorted from blood, taken in a trial of the OX40 agonist ivuxolimab. The receptors here all came from an adult with an advanced solid tumor such as melanoma, head and neck, liver or kidney cancer.

The chain links TRBV18 to TRBJ1-2, with TRBD1 matching over 7 bases. After removal of 3 bases from V and 0 bases from J, the junction contained 4 bases not matched to a gene. The V gene's germline CDR1 is KGHSH and CDR2 LQKENI. The CDR3 totals 15 residues. The CDR3 spells CASSPRTGSNYGYTF. CDR3 DNA: TGTGCCAGCTCACCGCGGACAGGCTCTAACTATGGCTACACCTTC.

This CDR3 reads CASSFDRGSYNEQFF. The CDR3 region has the DNA TGTGCCAGCAGCTTCGACAGGGGCTCCTACAATGAGCAGTTCTTC. The chain carries TRBV5-4 and TRBJ2-1; TRBD1 matches at 8 bases. Per the germline V gene, CDR1 is SGHNT and CDR2 is YYREEE (reference sequence). The CDR3 is 15 amino acids. Trimming took 2 bases from V and 0 from J; bases not matched to a gene: 1. The variable domain in full, with the rest retrieved from reference TRBV5-4 and TRBJ2-1, is ETGVTQSPTHLIKTRGQQVTLRCSSQSGHNTVSWYQQALGQGPQFIFQYYREEENGRGNFPPRFSGLQFPNYSSELNVNALELDDSALYLCASSFDRGSYNEQFFGPGTRLTVL.

This clone counts as medium-sized. V is TRBV27 and J is TRBJ1-5, with a weak D call TRBD1 (6 bases). Trimming pared 4 bases from V and 9 bases from J, leaving 13 bases between. This CDR3 is built from 13 residues. Germline lookup yields CDR1 MNHEY and CDR2 SMNVEV (reference sequence). The CDR3 coding sequence is TGTGCCAGCAGTTACCAGGGGCCCGGGCCCCAGCATTTT. Protein product: CASSYQGPGPQHF.

V usage is TRBV5-4 and J usage is TRBJ2-1; 12 bases match TRBD2. The CDR3 extends over 16 amino acids. Germline V gene sequence: CDR1 SGHNT, CDR2 YYREEE (reference sequence). With V trimmed by 0 bases and J by 7 bases, 5 bases remained unmatched. CDR3 amino acids: CASSLGGLAGNNEQFF. CDR3 coding DNA: TGTGCCAGCAGCTTGGGCGGACTAGCGGGAAATAATGAGCAGTTCTTC.

V usage is TRBV2 and J usage is TRBJ2-5, with TRBD1 identical over 7 bases. The V segment lost 6 bases and the J segment 2 bases; nucleotides outside the gene matches: 6. The CDR3 contains 14 residues. Germline CDR1 and CDR2: SNHLY and FYNNEI. CDR3 sequence: CASSRDSGQETQYF. The CDR3 DNA is TGTGCCAGCAGCCGGGACAGCGGACAAGAGACCCAGTACTTC. The complete variable domain, with remaining parts taken from reference TRBV2 and TRBJ2-5, reads EPEVTQTPSHQVTQMGQEVILRCVPISNHLYFYWYRQILGQKVEFLVSFYNNEISEKSEIFDDQFSVERPDGSNFTLKIRSTKLEDSAMYFCASSRDSGQETQYFGPGTRLLVL.

This clone was picked up a small number of times. The chain employs TRBV2 and TRBJ1-2; no clear D gene. There are 12 residues in the CDR3. From germline, CDR1 is SNHLY and CDR2 FYNNEI. Trimming pared 6 bases from V and 5 bases from J, leaving 10 bases between. CDR3 residues: CASRRHLYGYTF. CDR3 coding DNA: TGTGCCAGCAGGAGACACCTATATGGCTACACCTTC.

The chain is built from TRBV2 and TRBJ1-2; D is ambiguous. V lost 4 bases to trimming and J lost 4 bases, with 13 bases between them. Germline loops: CDR1 SNHLY, CDR2 FYNNEI. The CDR3 is made up of 14 amino acids. CDR3 in amino acids: CASSVEGWVYGYTF. CDR3 DNA sequence: TGTGCCAGCAGTGTGGAGGGCTGGGTCTATGGCTACACCTTC.

The chain is built from TRBV5-1 and TRBJ2-7; D gene unclear. The CDR3 consists of 12 residues. Between the trimmed V and J ends, which lost 3 bases and 5 bases, there was a span of 9 bases. CDR1 is SGHRS and CDR2 is YFSETQ in the germline V gene. In DNA, the CDR3 is TGCGCCAGCAGCTCCCTGGGCCACGAGCAGTACTTC. Protein product: CASSSLGHEQYF. The full variable domain, its missing parts supplied by reference TRBV5-1 and TRBJ2-7, is KAGVTQTPRYLIKTRGQQVTLSCSPISGHRSVSWYQQTPGQGLQFLFEYFSETQRNKGNFPGRFSGRQFSNSRSEMNVSTLELGDSALYLCASSSLGHEQYFGPGTRLTVT.

The rearrangement links TRBV9 to TRBJ2-3; D not certain. Trimming shortened V by 0 bases and J by 6 bases, and 11 bases separated the two germline ends. Per the germline V gene, CDR1 is SGDLS and CDR2 is YYNGEE. CDR3 length: 14 residues. CDR3 amino acids: CASSVGSGWDTQYF. CDR3 DNA sequence: TGTGCCAGCAGCGTAGGATCCGGGTGGGATACGCAGTATTTT.

The V and J genes are TRBV5-6 and TRBJ1-6; TRBD1 might be the D (6 bases). The CDR3 loop spans 17 amino acids. Germline V gene lookup returns CDR1 SGHDT and CDR2 YYEEEE. The V end lost 4 bases, the J end lost 0 bases, and 14 bases lay between the germline ends. The CDR3 DNA follows: TGTGCCAGCAGCGGCAAGGACAGAAACTCCTATAATTCACCCCTCCACTTT. Translated: CASSGKDRNSYNSPLHF.

The chain carries TRBV7-2 and TRBJ2-4, with D possibly matching TRBD1 (6 bases). V was shortened by 5 bases and J by 1 base, with 18 bases between the two germline ends. The germline gives CDR1 SGHTA, CDR2 FQGNSA. There are 17 residues in the CDR3. The CDR3 DNA sequence: TGTGCCAGCAGCCCCCAGATTCTAGGGGGTGCCAAAAACATTCAGTACTTC. This sequence encodes CASSPQILGGAKNIQYF.

The rearrangement links TRBV28 to TRBJ2-1, with 8 bases lining up with TRBD2. Germline V gene sequence: CDR1 MDHEN, CDR2 SYDVKM. J was trimmed by 2 bases and V by 4 bases; bases with no gene match: 10. This CDR3 spans 17 amino acids. The CDR3 DNA is TGTGCCAGCAGTTACCTCGGGACTAGGGAGACCTACAATGAGCAGTTCTTC. Residues: CASSYLGTRETYNEQFF.

This clone was counted a few times. V is TRBV2 and J is TRBJ1-2; maybe TRBD1 (6 bases). The CDR3 runs to 11 residues. V was clipped by 10 bases and J by 8 bases, with 14 bases between them. Per the germline V gene, CDR1 is SNHLY and CDR2 is FYNNEI. CDR3 nucleotides: TGTGCCACCGACCTACAGGGCGGCTACACCTTC. It encodes CATDLQGGYTF.

The rearrangement uses TRBV15 and TRBJ2-1; TRBD2 might be the D (7 bases). This CDR3 comprises 15 residues. CDR1 and CDR2 (germline): LNHNV, YYDKDF (reference sequence). V was shortened by 0 bases and J by 7 bases, with 13 bases between the two germline ends. The CDR3 loop reads CATSRDPGGSNEQFF. CDR3 sequence (DNA): TGTGCCACCAGCAGAGATCCGGGGGGCTCAAATGAGCAGTTCTTC. Based on the CDR3 plus reference TRBV15 and TRBJ2-1, the full variable domain is DAMVIQNPRYQVTQFGKPVTLSCSQTLNHNVMYWYQQKSSQAPKLLFHYYDKDFNNEADTPDNFQSRRPNTSFCFLDIRSPGLGDTAMYLCATSRDPGGSNEQFFGPGTRLTVL.

This clone was detected once. V gene TRBV30 combines with J gene TRBJ2-1; 14 nucleotides line up with TRBD2. CDR1 is GTSNPN and CDR2 is SVGIG in the germline V gene (reference sequence). Trimming at V came to 5 bases and at J to 3 bases, leaving 6 bases not matched to a gene. There are 16 residues in the CDR3. The CDR3 sequence is CAWSTSGRGSYNEQFF. CDR3 coding DNA: TGTGCCTGGTCGACTAGCGGGAGGGGTAGCTACAATGAGCAGTTCTTC.

The V and J genes are TRBV21-1 and TRBJ2-1; the table's D gene call, TRBD1, was not cross checked with the DNA. TRBV21-1 is recorded as a pseudogene. The CDR3 extends over 15 amino acids. Here the CDR3 reads CASGHRGVDYNEQFF. In nucleotides, the CDR3 is TGTGCCAGCGGTCACAGGGGGGTTGACTACAATGAGCAGTTCTTC.

This clone was seen just once. The J gene is TRBJ2-1, the V gene TRBV6-5; 8 bases align to TRBD1. Germline V CDR1 and CDR2: MNHEY, SVGAGI. The CDR3 has 15 residues. V lost 5 bases to trimming and J lost 5 bases; unmatched junction nucleotides: 8. CDR3 sequence reads: CASSNIQGENNEQFF. In nucleotides, the CDR3 is TGTGCCAGCAGTAACATACAGGGGGAGAACAATGAGCAGTTCTTC.

The chain couples TRBV5-1 to TRBJ2-5; no firm D call. This CDR3 comprises 12 residues. Trimming stripped 3 bases from V and 0 bases from J, with 3 bases between. Germline lookup yields CDR1 SGHRS and CDR2 YFSETQ. The CDR3 spells CASSWNQETQYF. In nucleotides, the CDR3 is TGCGCCAGCAGCTGGAACCAAGAGACCCAGTACTTC.

This clone was seen only a few times. The chain carries TRBV11-3 and TRBJ2-1; a possible D gene is TRBD1 (6 bases). Germline loops: CDR1 SGHNT, CDR2 YENEEA. There are 14 residues in the CDR3. Trimming shortened V by 3 bases and J by 7 bases, and 13 bases separated the two germline ends. The CDR3 protein is CASSFRGIENEQFF. CDR3 in DNA: TGTGCCAGCAGCTTCAGGGGAATAGAAAATGAGCAGTTCTTC.

The chain uses TRBV12-2 and TRBJ2-7; the tabulated D call, TRBD2, remains unverified against the DNA. TRBV12-2 is flagged as a pseudogene. There are 15 residues in the CDR3. The CDR3 sequence is CASRCTRGGSYEQYV. CDR3 nucleotides: TGTGCAAGTCGCTGCACCCGGGGGGGCTCCTACGAGCAGTACGTC.

This clone turned up a few times. The chain combines TRBV5-4 with TRBJ2-7; weak D call: TRBD2 (6 bases). Germline V gene sequence: CDR1 SGHNT, CDR2 YYREEE (reference sequence). The CDR3 consists of 15 residues. The germline V and J ends were trimmed by 4 bases and 0 bases, with 14 bases remaining between them. The CDR3: CASSRGGTSSYEQYF. The CDR3 DNA sequence: TGTGCCAGCAGCCGGGGCGGGACCAGCTCCTACGAGCAGTACTTC.

V and J are TRBV4-1 and TRBJ1-1; D not certain. This CDR3 has 14 residues. Germline V CDR1 and CDR2: MGHRA, YSYEKL. V was shortened by 1 base and J by 3 bases, with 9 bases between the two germline ends. The CDR3 DNA sequence: TGCGCCAGCAGCCAAGGATCAGGATACACTGAAGCTTTCTTT. It is translated as CASSQGSGYTEAFF.

This chain links TRBV28 with TRBJ2-5, with TRBD2 matching over 7 bases. Germline V CDR1 and CDR2: MDHEN, SYDVKM. V trimming: 7 bases; J trimming: 5 bases; junction bases outside the gene matches: 19. The CDR3 is 17 residues long. In DNA form, the CDR3 reads TGTGCCAGCACCTCCCTCACCGGAGCGGGACTTTTGGAGACCCAGTACTTC. Translating it yields CASTSLTGAGLLETQYF.

The J gene is TRBJ2-5, the V gene TRBV11-2, with TRBD1 as a possible D gene (5 bases). Germline V gene lookup returns CDR1 SGHAT and CDR2 FQNNGV. CDR3 size: 15 residues. V lost 3 bases, J lost 4 bases, and 15 bases lay in between. The CDR3 bases are TGTGCCAGCAGCTTTGACGCAGGGTTCGGAGAGACCCAGTACTTC. Translated, it gives CASSFDAGFGETQYF.

This chain links TRBV11-3 with TRBJ2-3; D gene unclear. CDR1 SGHNT and CDR2 YENEEA come from the germline V gene. The CDR3 is 13 amino acids. With 6 bases removed from V and 2 bases from J, the gap between germline ends came to 9 bases. CDR3 bases: TGTGCCAGCAGTTTGGTATTCACAGATACGCAGTATTTT. This gives the protein CASSLVFTDTQYF.

About this clone: The sample holds other DNA sequences that translate to the same CDR3. This rearrangement joins TRBV11-2 to TRBJ2-3; TRBD2 is a possible D gene (6 bases). CDR3 length: 14 residues. Trimming took 3 bases from V and 1 from J, leaving 8 bases between them. The germline V gene encodes CDR1 SGHAT and CDR2 FQNNGV. CDR3 residues: CASSLGTGTDTQYF. The CDR3 nucleotides read TGTGCCAGCAGCTTGGGGACTGGCACAGATACGCAGTATTTT.

This sequence joins TRBV7-2 and TRBJ2-1; no definite D call. Trimming removed 2 bases from V and 4 bases from J, with 6 bases in between. The CDR3 length is 13 residues. Germline CDR1 and CDR2: SGHTA and FQGNSA. The CDR3 region is CASSLTSYNEQFF. The CDR3 bases are TGTGCCAGCAGCTTAACTTCTTACAATGAGCAGTTCTTC. Based on the CDR3 plus reference TRBV7-2 and TRBJ2-1, the full variable domain is GAGVSQSPSNKVTEKGKDVELRCDPISGHTALYWYRQSLGQGLEFLIYFQGNSAPDKSGLPSDRFSAERTGGSVSTLTIQRTQQEDSAVYLCASSLTSYNEQFFGPGTRLTVL.

The J gene is TRBJ1-4, the V gene TRBV2; D not resolved. The germline V and J ends were trimmed by 1 base and 10 bases, with 4 bases remaining between them. This CDR3 region has 11 residues. CDR1 and CDR2 from the germline V gene are SNHLY and FYNNEI. CDR3 coding DNA: TGTGCCAGCAGTGAAGGTGCAAAACTGTTTTTT. Its protein product is CASSEGAKLFF.